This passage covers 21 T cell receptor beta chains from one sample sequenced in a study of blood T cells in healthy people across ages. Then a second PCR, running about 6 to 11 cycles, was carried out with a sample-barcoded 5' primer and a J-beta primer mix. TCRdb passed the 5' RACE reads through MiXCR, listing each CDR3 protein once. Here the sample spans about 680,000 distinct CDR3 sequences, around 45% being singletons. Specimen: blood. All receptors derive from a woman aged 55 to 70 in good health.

CDR3: CASSQGVSASGISEQYF. The CDR3 bases are TGTGCCAGCAGCCAAGGCGTCTCTGCTAGCGGGATTAGCGAGCAGTACTTC. This chain uses TRBV4-2 with TRBJ2-7, with TRBD2 matching 9 bases. CDR3 size: 17 residues. Germline V gene lookup returns CDR1 LGHNA and CDR2 YNFKEQ. The ends lost 1 base at V and 6 bases at J; junction bases unmatched: 13.

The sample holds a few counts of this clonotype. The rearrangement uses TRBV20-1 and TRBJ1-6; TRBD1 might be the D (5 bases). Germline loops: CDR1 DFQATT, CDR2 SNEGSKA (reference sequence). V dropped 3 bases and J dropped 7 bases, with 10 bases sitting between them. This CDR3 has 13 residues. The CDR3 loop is CSASSGYNSPLHF. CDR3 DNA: TGCAGTGCTAGTTCAGGGTACAATTCACCCCTCCACTTT.

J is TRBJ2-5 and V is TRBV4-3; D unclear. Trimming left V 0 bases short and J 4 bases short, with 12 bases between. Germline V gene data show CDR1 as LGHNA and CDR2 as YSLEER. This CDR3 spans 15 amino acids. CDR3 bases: TGCGCCAGCAGCCAAGATCACGGCGCCGGAGAGACCCAGTACTTC. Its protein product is CASSQDHGAGETQYF.

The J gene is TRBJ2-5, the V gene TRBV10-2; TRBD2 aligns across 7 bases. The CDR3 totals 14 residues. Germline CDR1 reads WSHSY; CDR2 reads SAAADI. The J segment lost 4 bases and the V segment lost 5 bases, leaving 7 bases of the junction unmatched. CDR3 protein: CASSYAGEGETQYF. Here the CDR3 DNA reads TGCGCCAGCAGTTACGCGGGGGAGGGAGAGACCCAGTACTTC.

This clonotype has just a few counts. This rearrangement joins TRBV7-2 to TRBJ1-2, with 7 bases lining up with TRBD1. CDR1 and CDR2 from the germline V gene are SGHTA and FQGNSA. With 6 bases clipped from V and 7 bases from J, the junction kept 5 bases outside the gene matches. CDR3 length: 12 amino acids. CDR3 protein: CASSGQVGGYTF. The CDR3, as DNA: TGTGCCAGCAGTGGACAGGTCGGTGGCTACACCTTC.

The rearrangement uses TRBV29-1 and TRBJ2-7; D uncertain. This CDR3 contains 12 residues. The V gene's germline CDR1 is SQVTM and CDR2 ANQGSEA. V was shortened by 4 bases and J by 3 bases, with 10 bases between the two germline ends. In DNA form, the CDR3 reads TGCAGCGTTGTTGGGCTAGGCTACGAGCAGTACTTC. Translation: CSVVGLGYEQYF.

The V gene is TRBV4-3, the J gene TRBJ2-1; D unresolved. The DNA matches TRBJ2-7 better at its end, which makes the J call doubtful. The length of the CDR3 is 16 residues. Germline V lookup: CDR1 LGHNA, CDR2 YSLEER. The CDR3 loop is CASSQELLNSYNEQYF. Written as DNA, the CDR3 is TGCGCCAGCAGCCAAGAGTTGCTGAACTCCTACAATGAGCAGTACTTC.

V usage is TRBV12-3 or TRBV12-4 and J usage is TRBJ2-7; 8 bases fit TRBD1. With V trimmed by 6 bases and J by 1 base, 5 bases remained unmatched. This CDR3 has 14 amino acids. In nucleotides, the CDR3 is TGTGCCAGCAGGATCCAGGGGGCATCCTACGAGCAGTACTTC. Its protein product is CASRIQGASYEQYF.

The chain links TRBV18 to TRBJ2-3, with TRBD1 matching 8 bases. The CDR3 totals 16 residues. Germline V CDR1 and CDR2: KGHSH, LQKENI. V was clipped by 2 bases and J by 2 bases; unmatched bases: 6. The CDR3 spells CASSPTGGQSTDTQYF. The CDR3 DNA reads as TGTGCCAGCTCACCAACAGGGGGGCAATCCACAGATACGCAGTATTTT.

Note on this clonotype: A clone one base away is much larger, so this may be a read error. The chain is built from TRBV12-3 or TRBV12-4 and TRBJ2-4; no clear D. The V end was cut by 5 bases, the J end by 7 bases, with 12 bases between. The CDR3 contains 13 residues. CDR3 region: CASSVGGSNIQYF. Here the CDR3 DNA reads TGTGCCAGCAGTGTAGGCGGATCGAACATTCAGTACTTC.

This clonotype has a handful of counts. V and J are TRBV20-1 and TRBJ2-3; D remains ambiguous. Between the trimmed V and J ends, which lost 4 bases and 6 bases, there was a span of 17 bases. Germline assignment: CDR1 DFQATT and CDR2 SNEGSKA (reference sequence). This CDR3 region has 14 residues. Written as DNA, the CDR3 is TGCAGTGCTATGTGGGTAGCCGGCCCGGATACGCAGTATTTT. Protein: CSAMWVAGPDTQYF.

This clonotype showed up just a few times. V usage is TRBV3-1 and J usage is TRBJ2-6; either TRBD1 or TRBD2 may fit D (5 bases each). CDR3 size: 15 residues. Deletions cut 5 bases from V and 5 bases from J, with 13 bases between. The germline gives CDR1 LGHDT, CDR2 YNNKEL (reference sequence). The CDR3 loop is CASSTRDRRANVLTF. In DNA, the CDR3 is TGTGCCAGCAGCACCCGGGACCGCCGGGCCAACGTCCTGACTTTC.

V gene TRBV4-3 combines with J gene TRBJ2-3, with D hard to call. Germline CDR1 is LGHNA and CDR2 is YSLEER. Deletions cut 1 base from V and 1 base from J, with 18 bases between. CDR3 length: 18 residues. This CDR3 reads CASSQGLTNPPGTDTQYF. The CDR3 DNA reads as TGCGCCAGCAGCCAAGGGCTAACTAACCCACCTGGCACAGATACGCAGTATTTT.

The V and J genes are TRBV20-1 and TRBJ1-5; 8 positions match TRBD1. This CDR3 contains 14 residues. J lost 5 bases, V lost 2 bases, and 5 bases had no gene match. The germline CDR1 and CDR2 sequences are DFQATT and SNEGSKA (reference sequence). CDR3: CSARKDRADQPQHF. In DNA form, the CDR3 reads TGCAGTGCTAGAAAGGACAGGGCAGATCAGCCCCAGCATTTT.

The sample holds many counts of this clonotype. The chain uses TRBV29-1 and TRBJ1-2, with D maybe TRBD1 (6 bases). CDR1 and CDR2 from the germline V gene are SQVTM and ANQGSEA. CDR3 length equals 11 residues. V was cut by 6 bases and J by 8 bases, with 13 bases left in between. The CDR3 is CSVRITGGYTF. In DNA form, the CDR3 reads TGCAGCGTCCGAATAACAGGGGGCTACACCTTC.

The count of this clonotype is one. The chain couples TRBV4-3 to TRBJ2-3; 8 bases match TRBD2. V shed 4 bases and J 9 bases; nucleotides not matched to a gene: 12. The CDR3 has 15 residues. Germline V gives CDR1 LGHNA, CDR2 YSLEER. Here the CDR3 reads CASSRDQGRGETQYF. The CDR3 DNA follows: TGCGCCAGCAGCCGGGACCAGGGGCGGGGGGAGACGCAGTATTTT.

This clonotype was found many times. The CDR3 DNA reads TGCGCCAGCGATGCCGGGGACTTCTACAATGAGCAGTTCTTC. Translation gives CASDAGDFYNEQFF. The chain couples TRBV5-1 to TRBJ2-1; D might be TRBD2 (6 bases). The CDR3 is 14 amino acids. CDR1 is SGHRS, CDR2 YFSETQ, per germline. V dropped 7 bases and J dropped 3 bases, with 14 bases sitting between them.

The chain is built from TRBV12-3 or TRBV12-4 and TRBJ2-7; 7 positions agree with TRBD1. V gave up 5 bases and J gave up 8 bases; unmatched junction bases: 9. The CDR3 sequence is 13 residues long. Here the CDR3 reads CASSQGGQSQQYF. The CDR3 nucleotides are TGTGCCAGCAGTCAAGGGGGACAGTCGCAGCAGTACTTC.

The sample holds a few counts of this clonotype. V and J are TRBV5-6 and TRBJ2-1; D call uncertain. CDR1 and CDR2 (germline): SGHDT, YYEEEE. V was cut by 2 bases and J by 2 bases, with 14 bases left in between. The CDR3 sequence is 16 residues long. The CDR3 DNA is TGTGCCAGCAGCTTCGAGCGATACGAAACCTACAATGAGCAGTTCTTC. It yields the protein CASSFERYETYNEQFF.

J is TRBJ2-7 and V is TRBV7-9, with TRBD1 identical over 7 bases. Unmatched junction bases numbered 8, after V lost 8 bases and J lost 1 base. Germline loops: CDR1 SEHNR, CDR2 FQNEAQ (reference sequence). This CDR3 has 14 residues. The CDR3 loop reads CASGQRDSSYEQYF. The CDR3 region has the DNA TGTGCCAGCGGCCAAAGGGACAGTTCCTACGAGCAGTACTTC.

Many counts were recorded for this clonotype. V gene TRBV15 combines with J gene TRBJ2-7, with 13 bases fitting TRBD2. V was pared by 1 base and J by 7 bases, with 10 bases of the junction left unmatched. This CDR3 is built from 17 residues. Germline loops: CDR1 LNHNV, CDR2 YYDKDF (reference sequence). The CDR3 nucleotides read TGTGCCACCAGCAGAGGACCCGGACTAGCGGGAGCTCATGAGCAGTACTTC. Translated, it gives CATSRGPGLAGAHEQYF.